The next 18 T cell receptor beta chains were all read from a single sample in a study of blood T cell repertoires in COVID-19. Assay: immunoSEQ multiplex PCR; the TCRdb copy retains only in-frame clones and omits some. The sample lists 150,000 to 200,000 clones, around nine tenths occurring once. The sequenced sample was PBMCs or T cells enriched from blood (not recorded which). The receptors here all came from a woman aged 45 to 65 who had recovered from COVID-19.

This chain joins TRBV2 and TRBJ2-1; TRBD1 might be the D (7 bases). CDR3 length: 14 residues. Germline V gene sequence: CDR1 SNHLY, CDR2 FYNNEI. V lost 1 base and J 6 bases, leaving 10 bases between the germline ends. In DNA form, the CDR3 reads TGTGCCAGCAGTGAAGTCAGGGGGGTCAATGAGCAGTTCTTC. It yields the protein CASSEVRGVNEQFF.

CDR3 loop: CASSTGTTQYF. DNA of the CDR3: TGTGCCAGCAGTACAGGGACGACGCAGTATTTT. The chain couples TRBV7-6 to TRBJ2-3; tentative D call: TRBD1 (6 bases). V shed 6 bases and J shed 9 bases, with 10 bases lying between them. Per the germline V gene, CDR1 is SGHVS and CDR2 is FNYEAQ. This CDR3 spans 11 amino acids. The full variable domain, its missing parts supplied by reference TRBV7-6 and TRBJ2-3, is GAGVSQSPRYKVTKRGQDVALRCDPISGHVSLYWYRQALGQGPEFLTYFNYEAQQDKSGLPNDRFSAERPEGSISTLTIQRTEQRDSAMYRCASSTGTTQYFGPGTRLTVL.

V gene TRBV6-1 combines with J gene TRBJ2-5, with D perhaps TRBD1 (6 bases). Germline V gene lookup returns CDR1 MNHNS and CDR2 SASEGT. Trimming pared 0 bases from V and 4 bases from J, leaving 21 bases between. The CDR3 covers 18 residues. CDR3 in DNA: TGTGCCAGCAGTGAAGCGCTAAGTGGGGGCGCGAAGGGAGAGACCCAGTACTTC. Translating gives CASSEALSGGAKGETQYF.

V and J are TRBV27 and TRBJ1-1, with TRBD1 as a possible D gene (6 bases). V lost 2 bases and J 3 bases, leaving 7 bases between the germline ends. Per the germline V gene, CDR1 is MNHEY and CDR2 is SMNVEV (reference sequence). This CDR3 contains 13 residues. CDR3 in DNA: TGTGCCAGCAGTTTACAGGGGCACACTGAAGCTTTCTTT. As protein: CASSLQGHTEAFF.

V gene TRBV3-1 (or the pseudogene TRBV3-2) combines with J gene TRBJ1-6; 7 bases agree with TRBD1. The germline CDR1 and CDR2 sequences are LGHDT and YNNKEL (reference sequence). The CDR3 totals 13 residues. The J segment lost 9 bases and the V segment lost 6 bases, leaving 5 bases of the junction unmatched. As DNA, the CDR3 is TGTGCCAGCAGTCGAACAGGGGCTTCACCCCTCCACTTT. Its translation is CASSRTGASPLHF.

The chain uses TRBV9 and TRBJ1-4, with D maybe TRBD1 (6 bases). Deletions cut 4 bases from V and 4 bases from J, with 29 bases between. CDR1 is SGDLS and CDR2 is YYNGEE in the germline V gene. The CDR3 covers 20 residues. DNA of the CDR3: TGTGCCAGCAGCCCCGTCAAATTGGGGGGGGCTCGGTCCCGTAATGAAAAACTGTTTTTT. It yields the protein CASSPVKLGGARSRNEKLFF.

A note on this clone: A read error may produce the germline difference seen at one junction end. The chain uses TRBV11-3 and TRBJ2-1; TRBD1 is a possible D gene (5 bases). CDR3 size: 12 residues. CDR1 SGHNT and CDR2 YENEEA come from the germline V gene. CDR3: CASSLGGNRLVF. The CDR3 bases are TGTGCCAGCAGCTTAGGGGGCAACAGGTTGGTCTTC.

V usage is TRBV11-3 and J usage is TRBJ2-1, with D possibly matching TRBD2 (6 bases). CDR1 SGHNT and CDR2 YENEEA come from the germline V gene. The CDR3 runs to 19 residues. V lost 6 bases and J lost 6, with 30 bases in between. The CDR3 region has the DNA TGTGCCAGCAGGTATCGGGACTCAAACCCCCGAGACACACGCAATGAGCAGTTCTTC. Translated: CASRYRDSNPRDTRNEQFF.

The chain combines TRBV2 with TRBJ2-2; 10 bases match TRBD2. The junction had 8 bases not matched to a gene; V was cut back by 7 bases and J by 6 bases. This CDR3 contains 15 residues. Germline CDR1 and CDR2: SNHLY and FYNNEI. The CDR3 DNA reads TGTGCCAGCACCACCAGCGGGGGGGCCGCCGGGGAGCTGTTTTTT. It codes for CASTTSGGAAGELFF.

The chain carries TRBV27 and TRBJ1-2; the match to TRBD1 covers 7 bases. Germline CDR1 reads MNHEY; CDR2 reads SMNVEV (reference sequence). V shed 0 bases, J shed 7 bases, and the junction held 8 bases outside the gene matches. This CDR3 is built from 15 residues. In DNA, the CDR3 is TGTGCCAGCAGTTTATCGAAAAGGGGGCTGGGTGGCTACACCTTC. It specifies CASSLSKRGLGGYTF.

This chain links TRBV5-6 with TRBJ2-2; D is possibly TRBD1 (5 bases). V lost 6 bases to trimming and J lost 5 bases, with 23 bases between them. Germline CDR1 and CDR2: SGHDT and YYEEEE. The CDR3 extends over 17 amino acids. The CDR3 DNA sequence: TGTGCCAGCAATCATGGCAGGGTAGCATTTGGGACCGGGGAGCTGTTTTTT. This gives the protein CASNHGRVAFGTGELFF.

With regard to this clone: The sample has other DNA sequences that encode this CDR3 too. This chain uses TRBV6-2 or TRBV6-3 with TRBJ1-2; D gene unclear. The CDR3 spans 14 residues. The V end lost 0 bases, the J end lost 2 bases, and 7 bases lay between the germline ends. In germline, CDR1 is MNHEY, CDR2 SVGEGT. In nucleotides, the CDR3 is TGTGCCAGCAGTTACTCGACGGGGAACTATGGCTACACCTTC. It yields the protein CASSYSTGNYGYTF.

This clone was seen just once. J is TRBJ1-3 and V is TRBV2; no clear D. This CDR3 is 15 amino acids long. In germline, CDR1 is SNHLY, CDR2 FYNNEI. V was clipped by 3 bases and J by 1 base, with 10 bases between them. CDR3 loop: CASSDRGSSGNTIYF. The CDR3 DNA reads as TGTGCCAGCAGTGATCGGGGTTCTTCTGGAAACACCATATATTTT.

The rearrangement uses TRBV6-2 or TRBV6-3 and TRBJ1-1, with TRBD1 as a possible D gene (6 bases). V gave up 6 bases and J gave up 1 base, with 15 bases separating them. Germline V CDR1 and CDR2: MNHEY, SVGEGT. The CDR3 consists of 15 residues. Here the CDR3 reads CASSPRTERNTEAFF. DNA for the CDR3: TGTGCCAGCAGCCCCCGGACAGAGCGGAACACTGAAGCTTTCTTT.

In this sample, this clone turned up a few times. This chain links TRBV19 with TRBJ1-2; TRBD1 agrees at 11 bases. After removal of 6 bases from V and 9 bases from J, the junction contained 6 bases not matched to a gene. The CDR3 is 13 residues long. Looked up from germline, CDR1 is LNHDA and CDR2 is SQIVND (reference sequence). CDR3: CASSVGTGGSYTF. CDR3 DNA: TGTGCCAGTAGCGTAGGGACAGGGGGTAGCTACACCTTC.

This chain uses TRBV18 with TRBJ1-1; D possibly corresponds to TRBD1 (6 bases). V dropped 3 bases and J dropped 8 bases, with 16 bases sitting between them. The CDR3 spans 14 residues. The germline V gene has CDR1 KGHSH and CDR2 LQKENI. The CDR3 reads CASSPRDTSSEAFF. CDR3 DNA: TGTGCCAGCTCACCGAGGGACACGTCCTCAGAAGCTTTCTTT.

The chain recombines TRBV11-3 with TRBJ2-7, with 8 nucleotides matching TRBD1. The germline V gene has CDR1 SGHNT and CDR2 YENEEA. V lost 1 base to trimming and J lost 3 bases; unmatched junction nucleotides: 5. The CDR3 extends over 15 amino acids. The CDR3 DNA follows: TGTGCCAGCAGCTTAGGGGCAGGGGGCGGCTACGAGCAGTACTTC. Amino acids: CASSLGAGGGYEQYF.

V gene TRBV4-3 combines with J gene TRBJ2-1, with D perhaps matching TRBD2 (7 bases). The germline gives CDR1 LGHNA, CDR2 YSLEER. CDR3 size: 17 residues. Trimming left V 4 bases short and J 2 bases short, with 18 bases between. The CDR3 reads CASSPDGGARAYNEQFF. The CDR3 region has the DNA TGCGCCAGCAGCCCCGATGGGGGGGCAAGGGCCTACAATGAGCAGTTCTTC.